This T cell receptor beta chain was recorded in a study of Graves' ophthalmopathy and Graves' hyperthyroidism. The table lists this clonotype with many counts. This may be a read error: a much more frequent sequence differs by one nucleotide. This likely comes from a read error, as the CDR3 has no conserved phenylalanine or tryptophan at its end. Amplifying from RNA transcripts, the study obtained TCR beta CDR3 regions. HTBI primers served in a first-round RT-PCR, which a second-round multiplex PCR followed. TCRdb called the multiplex PCR reads again in MiXCR, with one record for every CDR3 protein. The sample carries 300,000 to 450,000 distinct CDR3 sequences, about a sixth recorded once. Germline lookup yields CDR1 MNHNS and CDR2 SASEGT. The CDR3 has 15 amino acids. V gave up 0 bases and J gave up 4 bases; unmatched junction bases: 4.

The sequence was obtained from an adult woman with stable Graves' hyperthyroidism. The sample consisted of peripheral blood. The rearrangement links TRBV6-1 to TRBJ2-7; TRBD2 aligns across 9 bases. The CDR3 reads CASSEAHSGSYEQYL. The CDR3 nucleotides read TGTGCCAGCAGTGAAGCGCATAGCGGGAGTTACGAGCAGTACCTC.